This is a list of T cell receptor beta chains from one sample in a study of regulatory T cells in long-lasting Graves disease. In TCRdb, the multiplex PCR reads were re-called with MiXCR into one record per CDR3 protein. Altogether 350,000 to 450,000 distinct CDR3 sequences are present, approximately 12% being singletons, with the ten largest covering approximately 20%. These data were also reused for a study on T cells in Graves' hyperthyroidism and ophthalmopathy.

Material: peripheral blood mononuclear cells (PBMCs), obtained at new diagnosis, from a patient treated with antithyroid drugs. Receptors originate from a woman younger than 35 with Graves disease. Both conserved end residues are part of each CDR3. The D gene is left open where the match is weak. The listing skips clone size in some rows; elsewhere it reads once, few, many or a size class.

d_gene	abundance	v_gene	j_gene	CDR3aa	CDR3nt
NA	many	TRBV18	TRBJ2-1	CASSPVLLDRYNEQFF	TGTGCCAGCTCACCCGTCTTACTGGACAGATACAATGAGCAGTTCTTC
NA	many	TRBV20-1	TRBJ2-1	CSASPAWEQFF	TGCAGTGCTAGCCCGGCGTGGGAGCAGTTCTTC
TRBD2	many	TRBV28	TRBJ2-7	CASSLLLGLAGPSSYEQYF	TGTGCCAGCAGTTTACTCCTAGGACTAGCGGGACCCTCTAGCTACGAGCAGTACTTC
TRBD2	few	TRBV14	TRBJ2-7	CASSQSGGRADSYEQYF	TGTGCCAGCAGCCAATCAGGCGGGAGGGCGGACTCCTACGAGCAGTACTTC
NA	many	TRBV30	TRBJ1-1	CAWRAGGYMNTEAFF	TGTGCCTGGAGAGCTGGGGGTTACATGAACACTGAAGCTTTCTTT
NA	few	TRBV30	TRBJ2-7	CAWSVGSLYEQYF	TGTGCCTGGAGTGTAGGGTCACTCTACGAGCAGTACTTC
NA	many	TRBV20-1	TRBJ2-1	CSASYPDYNEQFF	TGCAGTGCTAGCTATCCGGATTACAATGAGCAGTTCTTC
TRBD1	many	TRBV7-2	TRBJ1-2	CASSLEGTGLGGYTF	TGTGCCAGCAGCTTAGAGGGGACAGGGTTGGGTGGCTACACCTTC
NA	many	TRBV20-1	TRBJ2-5	CSARGPERSGETQYF	TGCAGTGCCAGAGGACCGGAGAGGTCCGGGGAGACCCAGTACTTC
TRBD1	NA	TRBV4-1	TRBJ1-2	CASSQRTGGNYGYTF	TGCGCCAGCAGCCAGAGGACAGGGGGGAACTATGGCTACACCTTC
TRBD2	many	TRBV12-3/TRBV12-4	TRBJ2-1	CASTLAGGSGQFF	TGTGCCAGCACCCTAGCGGGGGGGTCTGGGCAGTTCTTC
NA	few	TRBV24-1	TRBJ2-2	CATSDLPGDQGGELFF	TGTGCCACCAGTGATTTGCCAGGCGACCAGGGCGGGGAGCTGTTTTTT
NA	many	TRBV10-3	TRBJ2-2	CAIKAAESTGELFF	TGTGCCATCAAAGCAGCGGAGTCCACCGGGGAGCTGTTTTTT
NA	NA	TRBV15	TRBJ1-6	CATSREYTSSLHF	TGTGCCACCAGCAGAGAGTACACCTCATCCCTCCACTTT
TRBD1	many	TRBV4-2	TRBJ2-7	CASSQRGLDVYEQYF	TGTGCCAGCAGCCAAAGGGGGCTGGACGTATACGAGCAGTACTTC
NA	many	TRBV20-1	TRBJ1-5	CSARGRDTSNQPQHF	TGCAGTGCTAGGGGACGAGACACTAGCAATCAGCCCCAGCATTTT
NA	NA	TRBV3-1	TRBJ2-4	CASSLGSRKNIQYF	TGTGCCAGCAGCCTAGGGTCCCGTAAAAACATTCAGTACTTC
NA	few	TRBV27	TRBJ1-5	CASSLYRGDQPQHF	TGTGCCAGCAGTTTATATAGGGGGGATCAGCCCCAGCATTTT
NA	many	TRBV27	TRBJ2-2	CASSHPPATGELFF	TGTGCCAGCAGCCACCCTCCGGCCACCGGGGAGCTGTTTTTT
TRBD1	many	TRBV4-3	TRBJ2-1	CASSQDRGRGNYNEQFF	TGCGCCAGCAGCCAAGATCGGGGCAGGGGGAACTACAATGAGCAGTTCTTC
NA	few	TRBV19	TRBJ2-5	CASMNPFGGETQYF	TGTGCCAGTATGAACCCTTTTGGGGGAGAGACCCAGTACTTC
NA	many	TRBV5-6	TRBJ2-3	CASSSREGSTDTQYF	TGTGCCAGCAGCTCCCGTGAGGGCAGTACAGATACGCAGTATTTT
NA	many	TRBV2	TRBJ2-7	CASGPRLRSYEQYF	TGTGCCAGCGGTCCGCGACTCCGTTCCTACGAGCAGTACTTC
TRBD1	many	TRBV7-2	TRBJ2-3	CASSLRTGGRWRTDTQYF	TGTGCCAGCAGCCTACGGACAGGGGGGAGATGGAGGACAGATACGCAGTATTTT
NA	NA	TRBV7-2	TRBJ2-7	CASSLVGTLSYEQYF	TGTGCCAGCAGCTTAGTAGGGACTCTGTCCTACGAGCAGTACTTC
NA	NA	TRBV27	TRBJ2-1	CASSSHLRLGDEQFF	TGTGCCAGCAGTTCCCACCTCCGGCTAGGGGATGAGCAGTTCTTC
TRBD1	NA	TRBV4-3	TRBJ1-1	CVSSPRDRGVKNTEAFF	TGCGTCAGCAGCCCCAGGGACAGGGGCGTTAAGAACACTGAAGCTTTCTTT
TRBD2	many	TRBV20-1	TRBJ2-1	CSARGTSGMGNEQFF	TGCAGTGCTAGAGGGACTAGCGGGATGGGTAATGAGCAGTTCTTC
NA	many	TRBV20-1	TRBJ2-1	CSARLGGFF	TGCAGTGCTAGGCTAGGGGGGTTCTTC
NA	many	TRBV7-2	TRBJ1-5	CASSFHPTRLQPQHF	TGTGCCAGCAGCTTCCATCCGACAAGGCTGCAGCCCCAGCATTTT
NA	many	TRBV24-1	TRBJ1-3	CATSDSASGNTIYF	TGTGCCACCAGTGATTCGGCCTCTGGAAACACCATATATTTT
NA	many	TRBV6-1	TRBJ1-2	CASRTLGREQYGYTF	TGTGCCAGCAGGACCTTGGGGCGCGAACAATATGGCTACACCTTC
NA	many	TRBV7-2	TRBJ2-3	CASSPSSGTDTQYF	TGTGCCAGCAGCCCCTCTAGCGGCACAGATACGCAGTATTTT
TRBD2	many	TRBV10-3	TRBJ2-3	CAIRRLAESTDTQYF	TGTGCCATCAGACGACTAGCGGAAAGCACAGATACGCAGTATTTT
NA	many	TRBV2	TRBJ1-1	CASRMTVNTEAFF	TGTGCCAGCAGGATGACAGTCAACACTGAAGCTTTCTTT
TRBD2	many	TRBV5-1	TRBJ2-1	CASSLISGGLSLYNEQFF	TGCGCCAGCAGCTTGATTAGCGGGGGGCTTAGCCTTTACAATGAGCAGTTCTTC
NA	many	TRBV27	TRBJ1-1	CASSLWGGADTEAFF	TGTGCCAGCAGTTTATGGGGGGGCGCGGACACTGAAGCTTTCTTT
NA	NA	TRBV20-1	TRBJ2-1	CSARAAASSYNEQFF	TGCAGTGCTAGAGCAGCGGCAAGCTCCTACAATGAGCAGTTCTTC
NA	many	TRBV19	TRBJ1-4	CASSRETNEKLFF	TGTGCCAGCAGTAGGGAGACTAATGAAAAACTGTTTTTT
NA	many	TRBV18	TRBJ2-5	CASSPSGGETQYF	TGTGCCAGCAGCCCCAGTGGGGGGGAGACCCAGTACTTC
TRBD1	many	TRBV20-1	TRBJ1-2	CSARETYRDRGGNGYTF	TGCAGTGCTAGAGAGACTTACCGGGACAGGGGAGGGAATGGCTACACCTTC
NA	NA	TRBV6-5	TRBJ1-2	CASSYMGGAGGYTF	TGTGCCAGCAGTTACATGGGGGGCGCGGGTGGCTACACCTTC
NA	many	TRBV15	TRBJ2-3	CATGADSTSTDTQYF	TGTGCCACCGGGGCCGACAGCACTAGCACAGATACGCAGTATTTT
NA	many	TRBV13	TRBJ2-3	CASSFYSHTDTQYF	TGTGCCAGCAGCTTCTACAGCCATACAGATACGCAGTATTTT
TRBD2	many	TRBV20-1	TRBJ2-3	CSASPAREGTDTQYF	TGCAGTGCTAGCCCAGCCAGGGAGGGAACAGATACGCAGTATTTT
NA	few	TRBV27	TRBJ2-7	CASSLSIGVVYEQYF	TGTGCCAGCAGTTTGTCCATCGGGGTTGTCTACGAGCAGTACTTC
NA	many	TRBV28	TRBJ2-5	CASLGAPQETQYF	TGTGCCAGCCTGGGGGCCCCTCAAGAGACCCAGTACTTC
NA	many	TRBV7-8	TRBJ2-1	CASSFPGPEQFF	TGTGCCAGCAGCTTTCCGGGACCAGAGCAGTTCTTC
NA	many	TRBV6-1	TRBJ1-1	CASTVDIENTEAFF	TGTGCCAGCACCGTCGACATAGAGAACACTGAAGCTTTCTTT
TRBD1	many	TRBV12-3/TRBV12-4	TRBJ1-1	CASSHGRGQRSEAFF	TGTGCCAGCTCACACGGGAGGGGGCAACGTAGTGAAGCTTTCTTT
NA	few	TRBV5-1	TRBJ2-1	CASTPSMGSGYEQFF	TGCGCCAGCACCCCTTCCATGGGTAGCGGCTATGAGCAGTTCTTC
NA	NA	TRBV7-9	TRBJ2-1	CASSLVPTSDEQFF	TGTGCCAGCAGCTTAGTTCCGACTAGTGATGAGCAGTTCTTC